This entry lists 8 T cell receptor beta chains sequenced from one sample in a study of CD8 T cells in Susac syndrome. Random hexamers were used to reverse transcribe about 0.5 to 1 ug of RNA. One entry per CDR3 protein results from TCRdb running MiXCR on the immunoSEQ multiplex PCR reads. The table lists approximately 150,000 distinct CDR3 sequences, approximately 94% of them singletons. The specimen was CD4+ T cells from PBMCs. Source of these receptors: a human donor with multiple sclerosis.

CDR3: CSLYRQGAREQYF. The CDR3 DNA is TGCAGTTTGTACCGACAGGGGGCAAGGGAGCAGTACTTC. The chain recombines TRBV20-1 with TRBJ2-7, with 10 bases aligning to TRBD1. The trim removed 8 bases at V and 7 bases at J, leaving 11 bases unmatched. The CDR3 is 13 amino acids. Per germline, CDR1 DFQATT and CDR2 SNEGSKA (reference sequence).

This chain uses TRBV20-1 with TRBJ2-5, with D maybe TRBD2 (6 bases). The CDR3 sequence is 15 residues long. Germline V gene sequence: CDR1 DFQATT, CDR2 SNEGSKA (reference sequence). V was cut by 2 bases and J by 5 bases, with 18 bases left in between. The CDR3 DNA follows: TGCAGTGCTAGATCGCTAGCGTTGGTTGAGGAGACCCAGTACTTC. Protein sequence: CSARSLALVEETQYF.

The DNA of the CDR3 is TGTGCCAGCAGCATGCTACAGGGGGGAACTAACTATGGCTACACCTTC. Protein: CASSMLQGGTNYGYTF. The chain couples TRBV9 to TRBJ1-2; 8 nucleotides match TRBD1. With 4 bases clipped from V and 0 bases from J, the junction kept 8 bases outside the gene matches. Looked up from germline, CDR1 is SGDLS and CDR2 is YYNGEE. CDR3 length equals 16 residues.

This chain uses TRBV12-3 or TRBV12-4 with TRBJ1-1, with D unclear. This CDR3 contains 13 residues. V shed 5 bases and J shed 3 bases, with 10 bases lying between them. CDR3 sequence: CASSDASDTEAFF. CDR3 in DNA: TGTGCCAGCAGTGATGCTTCTGACACTGAAGCTTTCTTT.

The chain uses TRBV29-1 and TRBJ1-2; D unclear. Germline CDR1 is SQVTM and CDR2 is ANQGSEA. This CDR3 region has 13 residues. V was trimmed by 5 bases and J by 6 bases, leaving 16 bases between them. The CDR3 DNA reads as TGCAGCGTTCAGAGAACGGCGGCTAATGGCTACACCTTC. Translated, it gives CSVQRTAANGYTF.

As DNA, the CDR3 is TGTGCCAGCAGTTTACGACTGAGGGAAAAACTGTTTTTT. Encoded protein: CASSLRLREKLFF. The chain employs TRBV27 and TRBJ1-4; D uncertain. CDR3 size: 13 residues. CDR1 is MNHEY and CDR2 is SMNVEV in the germline V gene (reference sequence). Trimming shortened V by 2 bases and J by 8 bases, and 9 bases separated the two germline ends.

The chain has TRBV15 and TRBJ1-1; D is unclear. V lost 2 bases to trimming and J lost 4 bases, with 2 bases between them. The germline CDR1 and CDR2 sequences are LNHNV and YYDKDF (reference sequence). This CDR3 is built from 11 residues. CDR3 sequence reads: CATSRSTEAFF. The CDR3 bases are TGTGCCACCAGCAGAAGCACTGAAGCTTTCTTT.

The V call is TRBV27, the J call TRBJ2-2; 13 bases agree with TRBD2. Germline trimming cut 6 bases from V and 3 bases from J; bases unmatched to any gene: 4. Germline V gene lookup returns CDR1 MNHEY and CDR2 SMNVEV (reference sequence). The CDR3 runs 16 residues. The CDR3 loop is CASSQTSGGHTGELFF. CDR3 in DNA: TGTGCCAGCAGCCAGACTAGCGGGGGGCACACCGGGGAGCTGTTTTTT.